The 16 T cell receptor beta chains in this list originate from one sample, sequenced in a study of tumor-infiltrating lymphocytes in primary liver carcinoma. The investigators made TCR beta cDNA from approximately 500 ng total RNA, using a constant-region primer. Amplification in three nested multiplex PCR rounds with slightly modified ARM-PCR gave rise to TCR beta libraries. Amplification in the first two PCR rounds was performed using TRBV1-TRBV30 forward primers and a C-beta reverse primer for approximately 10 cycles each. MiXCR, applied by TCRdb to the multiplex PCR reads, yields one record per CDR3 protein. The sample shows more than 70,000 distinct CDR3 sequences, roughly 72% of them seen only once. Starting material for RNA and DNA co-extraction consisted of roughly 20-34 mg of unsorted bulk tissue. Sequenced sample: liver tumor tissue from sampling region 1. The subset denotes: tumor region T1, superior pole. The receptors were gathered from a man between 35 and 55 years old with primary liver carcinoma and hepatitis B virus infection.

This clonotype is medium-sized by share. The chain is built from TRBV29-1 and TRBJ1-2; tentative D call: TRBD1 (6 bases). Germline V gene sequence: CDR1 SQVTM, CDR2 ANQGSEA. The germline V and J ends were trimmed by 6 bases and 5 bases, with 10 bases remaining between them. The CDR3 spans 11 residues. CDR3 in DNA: TGCAGCGTCGGGGACACTTATGGCTACACCTTC. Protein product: CSVGDTYGYTF.

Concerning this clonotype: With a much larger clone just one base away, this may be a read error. This CDR3 is CASGYPGIRSEQYF. The CDR3 DNA reads TGCGCCAGCGGATACCCTGGCATCAGGTCGGAGCAGTACTTC. The chain employs TRBV5-1 and TRBJ2-7; no clear D. This CDR3 region has 14 residues. V was clipped by 7 bases and J by 7 bases, with 21 bases between them. The germline CDR1 and CDR2 sequences are SGHRS and YFSETQ.

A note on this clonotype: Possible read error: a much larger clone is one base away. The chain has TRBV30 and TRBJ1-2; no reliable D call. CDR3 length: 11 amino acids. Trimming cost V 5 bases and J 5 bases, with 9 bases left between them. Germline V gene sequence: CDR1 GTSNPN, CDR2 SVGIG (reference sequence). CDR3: CAWGVFYGYTF. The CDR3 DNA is TGTGCCTGGGGAGTCTTTTATGGCTACACCTTC.

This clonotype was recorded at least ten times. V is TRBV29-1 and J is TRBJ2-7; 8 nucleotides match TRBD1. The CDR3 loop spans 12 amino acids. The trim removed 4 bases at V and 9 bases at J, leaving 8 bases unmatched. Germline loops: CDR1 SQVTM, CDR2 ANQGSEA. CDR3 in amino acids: CSVVQGDRMQYF. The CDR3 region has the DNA TGCAGCGTTGTACAGGGGGACCGTATGCAGTACTTC.

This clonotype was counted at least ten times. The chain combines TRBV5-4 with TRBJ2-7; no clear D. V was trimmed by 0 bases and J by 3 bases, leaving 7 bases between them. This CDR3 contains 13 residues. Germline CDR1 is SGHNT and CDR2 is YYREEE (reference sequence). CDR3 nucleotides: TGTGCCAGCAGCTTGGGTCTATTCTACGAGCAGTACTTC. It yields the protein CASSLGLFYEQYF.

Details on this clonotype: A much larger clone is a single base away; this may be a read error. The CDR3 loop is CAISPRRTSGGYNEQFF. CDR3 DNA: TGTGCCATCAGCCCCCGACGGACTAGCGGGGGATACAATGAGCAGTTCTTC. The chain joins TRBV7-9 to TRBJ2-1, with 13 nucleotides matching TRBD2. The germline V gene has CDR1 SEHNR and CDR2 FQNEAQ (reference sequence). The CDR3 extends over 17 amino acids.

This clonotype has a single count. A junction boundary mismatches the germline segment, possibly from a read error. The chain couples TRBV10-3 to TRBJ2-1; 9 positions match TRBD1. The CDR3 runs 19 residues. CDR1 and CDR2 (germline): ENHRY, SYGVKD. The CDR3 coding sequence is TGTGTCATCAGCAGAAGATTTCATCCGGGACAGGGATTATACAATGAGCAGTTCTTC. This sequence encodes CVISRRFHPGQGLYNEQFF.

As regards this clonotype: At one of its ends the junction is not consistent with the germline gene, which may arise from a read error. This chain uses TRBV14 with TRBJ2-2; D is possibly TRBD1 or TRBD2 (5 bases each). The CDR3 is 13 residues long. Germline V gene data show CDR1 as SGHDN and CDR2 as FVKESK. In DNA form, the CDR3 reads TGTGCCAGCGCGACGACTGGGGCCGGGGAGCTGCTTTTT. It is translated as CASATTGAGELLF.

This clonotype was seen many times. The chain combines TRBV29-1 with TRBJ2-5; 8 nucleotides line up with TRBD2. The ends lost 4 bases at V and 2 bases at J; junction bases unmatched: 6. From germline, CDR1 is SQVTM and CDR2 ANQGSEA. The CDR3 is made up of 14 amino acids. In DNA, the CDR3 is TGCAGCGTTGCTCGAACTAGCGGTCAAGAGACCCAGTACTTC. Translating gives CSVARTSGQETQYF. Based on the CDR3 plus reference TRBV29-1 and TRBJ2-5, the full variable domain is SAVISQKPSRDICQRGTSLTIQCQVDSQVTMMFWYRQQPGQSLTLIATANQGSEATYESGFVIDKFPISRPNLTFSTLTVSNMSPEDSSIYLCSVARTSGQETQYFGPGTRLLVL.

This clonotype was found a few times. The CDR3 here is CASSQVRRANTGELFF. The CDR3 coding sequence is TGTGCCAGCAGCCAGGTTAGGCGGGCGAACACCGGGGAGCTGTTTTTT. This rearrangement joins TRBV6-1 to TRBJ2-2; D might be TRBD2 (5 bases). Per germline, CDR1 MNHNS and CDR2 SASEGT. The CDR3 is 16 amino acids. The V end lost 6 bases, the J end lost 0 bases, and 14 bases lay between the germline ends.

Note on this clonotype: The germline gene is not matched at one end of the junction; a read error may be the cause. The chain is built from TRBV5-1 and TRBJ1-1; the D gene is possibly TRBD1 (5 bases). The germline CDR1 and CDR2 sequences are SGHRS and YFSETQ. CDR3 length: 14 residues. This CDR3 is CVSTLGGNSTEAFF. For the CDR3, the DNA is TGCGTCAGCACCTTGGGGGGAAACTCGACTGAAGCTTTCTTT.

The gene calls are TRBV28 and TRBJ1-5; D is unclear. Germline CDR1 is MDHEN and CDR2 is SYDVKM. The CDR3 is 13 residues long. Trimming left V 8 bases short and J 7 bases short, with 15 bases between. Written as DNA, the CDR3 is TGTGCCAGCCTTGAAGACTGTTGGCAGCCCCAGCATTTT. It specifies CASLEDCWQPQHF.

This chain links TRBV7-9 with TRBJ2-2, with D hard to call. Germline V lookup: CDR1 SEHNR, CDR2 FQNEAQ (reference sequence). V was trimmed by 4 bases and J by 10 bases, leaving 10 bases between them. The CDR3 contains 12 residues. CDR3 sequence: CASSWQALELFF. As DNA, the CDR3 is TGTGCCAGCAGCTGGCAGGCCCTGGAGCTGTTTTTT.

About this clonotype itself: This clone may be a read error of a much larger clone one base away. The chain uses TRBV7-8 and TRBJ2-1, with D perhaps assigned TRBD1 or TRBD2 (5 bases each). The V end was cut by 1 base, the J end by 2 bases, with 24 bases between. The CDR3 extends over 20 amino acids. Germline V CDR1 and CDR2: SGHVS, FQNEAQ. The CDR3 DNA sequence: TGTGCCAGCAGCTTAGGAGGGGTTGGTTGGAGCGTACTCACCTACAATGAGCAGTTCTTC. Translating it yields CASSLGGVGWSVLTYNEQFF.

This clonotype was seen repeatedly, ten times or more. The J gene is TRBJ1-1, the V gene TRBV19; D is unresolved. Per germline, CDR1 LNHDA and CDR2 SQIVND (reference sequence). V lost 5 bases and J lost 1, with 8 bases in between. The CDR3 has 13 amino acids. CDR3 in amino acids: CASSQRENTEAFF. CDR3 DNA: TGTGCCAGTAGTCAAAGGGAGAACACTGAAGCTTTCTTT.

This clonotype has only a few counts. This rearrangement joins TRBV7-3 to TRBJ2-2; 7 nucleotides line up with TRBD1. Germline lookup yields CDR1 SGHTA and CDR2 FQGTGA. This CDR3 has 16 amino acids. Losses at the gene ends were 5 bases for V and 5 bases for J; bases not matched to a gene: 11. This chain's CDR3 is CASSPGLTGKTGELFF. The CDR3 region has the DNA TGTGCCAGCAGCCCGGGTCTGACAGGGAAAACCGGGGAGCTGTTTTTT.